Below are 22 T cell receptor beta chains sequenced from a single sample in a study of blood T cell repertoires in COVID-19. Generated by immunoSEQ multiplex PCR, the TCRdb table keeps only in-frame clones and is missing some. Among roughly 300,000 clones listed, 65% to 90% were seen once. Sequences were obtained from PBMCs or T cells enriched from blood (not recorded which). The source is a woman in her 40s with acute COVID-19.

V gene TRBV21-1 combines with J gene TRBJ1-3; TRBD1, the D gene given by the table, was not confirmed from the DNA. TRBV21-1 is tagged as a pseudogene. The CDR3 covers 19 residues. As DNA, the CDR3 is TGTGCCAGCAGCAAAGGGCCGGACAGAGAAGCGTTCTCTGGAAACACCATATATTTT. It yields the protein CASSKGPDREAFSGNTIYF.

This clone was counted only a few times. J is TRBJ1-2 and V is TRBV7-6; TRBD1 matches at 10 bases. The CDR3 consists of 15 residues. Trimming at V came to 1 base and at J to 2 bases, leaving 1 base not matched to a gene. CDR1 and CDR2 (germline): SGHVS, FNYEAQ. CDR3 bases: TGTGCCAGCAGCTTAGGGGGACAGGGGAACTATGGCTACACCTTC. It is translated as CASSLGGQGNYGYTF.

The CDR3 nucleotides read TGTGCCAGCAGCTTCTCCGGCAGCCCTACTAGGACCTTC. Translating it yields CASSFSGSPTRTF. The chain is built from TRBV5-6 and TRBJ1-2; D remains unclear. This CDR3 region has 13 residues. The V end lost 2 bases, the J end lost 14 bases, and 19 bases lay between the germline ends. In germline, CDR1 is SGHDT, CDR2 YYEEEE.

The chain combines TRBV7-9 with TRBJ2-5, with TRBD1 as a possible D gene (7 bases). The germline V and J ends were trimmed by 5 bases and 4 bases, with 20 bases remaining between them. CDR3 length: 16 residues. Germline V lookup: CDR1 SEHNR, CDR2 FQNEAQ (reference sequence). This chain's CDR3 is CASSPLHRQGGETQYF. DNA for the CDR3: TGTGCCAGCAGCCCCTTACACCGACAGGGAGGAGAGACCCAGTACTTC.

The chain links TRBV19 to TRBJ2-3, with 10 bases fitting TRBD2. CDR3 length: 16 residues. Germline values: CDR1 LNHDA, CDR2 SQIVND (reference sequence). Unmatched junction bases numbered 7, after V lost 3 bases and J lost 4 bases. The CDR3 loop reads CASSMGGGTSADTQYF. DNA of the CDR3: TGTGCCAGTAGTATGGGAGGAGGGACTAGCGCAGATACGCAGTATTTT.

The CDR3, as DNA: TGCGCCAGCAGCTTGGCGGGTGGTGCGAGTGAAAAACTGTTTTTT. Amino acids: CASSLAGGASEKLFF. The genes are TRBV5-1 and TRBJ1-4; D call uncertain. The CDR3 is 15 amino acids. Germline values: CDR1 SGHRS, CDR2 YFSETQ. Trimming cost V 0 bases and J 7 bases, with 13 bases left between them.

The V and J genes are TRBV27 and TRBJ2-1, with D perhaps TRBD1 (6 bases). The germline V and J ends were trimmed by 5 bases and 6 bases, with 17 bases remaining between them. The CDR3 runs 15 residues. Germline CDR1 MNHEY, CDR2 SMNVEV (reference sequence). CDR3 coding DNA: TGTGCCAGCAGTCTAAGGGACACCCTATCCAATGAGCAGTTCTTC. It specifies CASSLRDTLSNEQFF.

The chain has TRBV4-1 and TRBJ2-5; TRBD2 aligns across 9 bases. Trimming took 0 bases from V and 5 from J; bases not matched to a gene: 7. The CDR3 is 16 residues long. Per the germline V gene, CDR1 is MGHRA and CDR2 is YSYEKL. As DNA, the CDR3 is TGCGCCAGCAGCCAAGATTTTAGGGCGGGAGGGGAGACCCAGTACTTC. Its protein product is CASSQDFRAGGETQYF.

The chain is built from TRBV3-1 (or the pseudogene TRBV3-2) and TRBJ2-7; weak D call: TRBD2 (5 bases). CDR3 length: 15 amino acids. The V end lost 1 base, the J end lost 4 bases, and 14 bases lay between the germline ends. Germline CDR1 is LGHDT and CDR2 is YNNKEL (reference sequence). CDR3 coding DNA: TGTGCCAGCAGCCAAGTTGGCGGAGGAGTTTACGAGCAGTACTTC. Translated, it gives CASSQVGGGVYEQYF.

This clone was seen only once. The V and J genes are TRBV18 and TRBJ1-5, with TRBD1 matching 9 bases. CDR1 and CDR2 from the germline V gene are KGHSH and LQKENI. This CDR3 has 16 residues. Losses at the gene ends were 4 bases for V and 4 bases for J; bases not matched to a gene: 8. The CDR3 loop reads CASSLGQGRGNQPQHF. DNA of the CDR3: TGTGCCAGCTCACTGGGACAGGGTCGGGGGAATCAGCCCCAGCATTTT.

This sequence joins TRBV4-1 and TRBJ2-7; no definite D call. The CDR3 extends over 14 amino acids. V was trimmed by 1 base and J by 7 bases, leaving 14 bases between them. Germline V gene data show CDR1 as MGHRA and CDR2 as YSYEKL. The CDR3 loop reads CASSQVSGPNEQYF. The CDR3 DNA reads TGCGCCAGCAGCCAAGTTTCAGGCCCCAATGAGCAGTACTTC.

The chain joins TRBV21-1 to TRBJ1-2; TRBD1, the table's D call, lacks a check against the DNA. TRBV21-1 is a known pseudogene. There are 12 residues in the CDR3. The CDR3 DNA sequence: TGTGCCAGCAGGACAGGGGACTATGGCTACACCTTC. Protein product: CASRTGDYGYTF.

This chain joins TRBV7-2 and TRBJ2-3, with 11 bases aligning to TRBD1. The CDR3 sequence is 16 residues long. The ends lost 3 bases at V and 7 bases at J; junction bases unmatched: 9. Germline lookup yields CDR1 SGHTA and CDR2 FQGNSA. The CDR3, as DNA: TGTGCCAGCAGCTTTTCTGGACAGGGGGCGGTAAATACGCAGTATTTT. This gives the protein CASSFSGQGAVNTQYF.

V and J are TRBV7-2 and TRBJ1-6, with D unclear. The CDR3 is 17 amino acids. Germline CDR1 SGHTA, CDR2 FQGNSA. V lost 0 bases to trimming and J lost 5 bases, with 14 bases between them. CDR3 sequence: CASSLAARRKDNSPLHF. The CDR3, as DNA: TGTGCCAGCAGCTTAGCGGCAAGGAGAAAAGATAATTCACCCCTCCACTTT.

The chain joins TRBV14 to TRBJ1-4; unclear D gene. This CDR3 comprises 12 residues. V was shortened by 0 bases and J by 10 bases, with 6 bases between the two germline ends. Germline CDR1 reads SGHDN; CDR2 reads FVKESK. The CDR3 here is CASSQDFGKLFF. The CDR3 bases are TGTGCCAGCAGCCAAGATTTCGGAAAACTGTTTTTT.

The V call is TRBV7-3, the J call TRBJ2-3; 8 nucleotides agree with TRBD2. The CDR3 length is 20 residues. CDR1 is SGHTA, CDR2 FQGTGA, per germline. After removal of 5 bases from V and 3 bases from J, the junction contained 22 bases not matched to a gene. The CDR3 spells CASSPHPWTSSQRPTDTQYF. CDR3 sequence (DNA): TGTGCCAGCAGCCCTCACCCATGGACTAGCTCACAAAGGCCGACAGATACGCAGTATTTT.

This sequence joins TRBV5-6 and TRBJ1-2; 8 bases are shared with TRBD1. The CDR3 loop spans 14 amino acids. Germline CDR1 is SGHDT and CDR2 is YYEEEE. V was clipped by 4 bases and J by 2 bases; unmatched bases: 4. CDR3 loop: CASSVTGVNYGYTF. The CDR3 DNA sequence: TGTGCCAGCAGCGTGACAGGGGTGAACTATGGCTACACCTTC.

The V gene is TRBV7-6, the J gene TRBJ2-7; D is perhaps TRBD1 (7 bases). Looked up from germline, CDR1 is SGHVS and CDR2 is FNYEAQ. V lost 0 bases and J 6 bases, leaving 21 bases between the germline ends. The CDR3 loop spans 17 amino acids. CDR3 nucleotides: TGTGCCAGCAGCTTAGCCCAGGGGGGAGGAGGCTTTAGCGAGCAGTACTTC. Amino acid sequence: CASSLAQGGGGFSEQYF.

The CDR3 region is CATQGSGELFF. In nucleotides, the CDR3 is TGTGCCACCCAGGGGTCCGGGGAGCTGTTTTTT. V usage is TRBV24-1 and J usage is TRBJ2-2, with D tentatively TRBD1 (6 bases). CDR3 length equals 11 residues. The V gene lost 9 bases and the J gene lost 6 bases, with 7 bases spanning the gap. From germline, CDR1 is KGHDR and CDR2 SFDVKD.

Only a few counts were recorded for this clone. The V and J genes are TRBV20-1 and TRBJ1-3, with 7 nucleotides matching TRBD1. The CDR3 covers 14 residues. J gave up 0 bases and V 3 bases, and 2 bases lay outside the gene matches. Germline assignment: CDR1 DFQATT and CDR2 SNEGSKA (reference sequence). The CDR3 is CSASNRGSGNTIYF. As DNA, the CDR3 is TGCAGTGCTAGTAACAGGGGCTCTGGAAACACCATATATTTT.

V and J are TRBV19 and TRBJ1-1, with 8 nucleotides matching TRBD1. CDR3 length equals 16 residues. The V gene end was trimmed by 4 bases and the J gene end by 0 bases; junction bases not matched to a gene: 7. The germline gives CDR1 LNHDA, CDR2 SQIVND (reference sequence). The CDR3 spells CASSSSQGAVNTEAFF. The CDR3 DNA is TGTGCCAGTAGTAGTTCCCAGGGGGCTGTGAACACTGAAGCTTTCTTT.

This clone showed up just a few times. The chain uses TRBV5-4 and TRBJ2-1, with D perhaps TRBD2 (7 bases). Germline V CDR1 and CDR2: SGHNT, YYREEE (reference sequence). The V end was cut by 0 bases, the J end by 1 base, with 11 bases between. The CDR3 has 16 residues. The CDR3 spells CASSLAAGASYNEQFF. The CDR3 DNA reads as TGTGCCAGCAGCTTGGCCGCGGGGGCGTCCTACAATGAGCAGTTCTTC.